This T cell receptor (beta chain) comes out of a study of spatial heterogeneity in lung cancer. By its share, this clonotype is medium-sized. As yet, its antigen is unknown. Whole-study findings and limits: Tracking of tumor mutation counts was seen in expanded intratumoral alpha and beta TCR counts.

Documented time point: sample taken at primary tumor resection. A single record per CDR3 protein comes from TCRdb applying MiXCR to the 5' RACE reads. The repertoire holds under 8,000 distinct CDR3 sequences, with roughly 6.3% as singletons. Germline V gene sequence: CDR1 MDHEN, CDR2 SYDVKM. The V end was cut by 2 bases, the J end by 5 bases, with 8 bases between. This CDR3 contains 13 residues. The V and J genes are TRBV28 and TRBJ2-3; no clear D gene. This TCR derives from a male donor with early-stage non-small cell lung cancer. The sample consisted of lung tumor tissue, taken at surgery. This CDR3 is CASSLAYRDTQYF. The CDR3 DNA reads as TGTGCCAGCAGTTTAGCCTATCGAGATACGCAGTATTTT.